These 8 T cell receptor beta chains share one sample of origin, sequenced in a study of cytomegalovirus exposure and HLA in healthy donors (TCRdb year 2017). The library came from the immunoSEQ multiplex PCR assay. For the multiplex PCR, a mixture combining 60 forward primers for TCR Vbeta segments and 13 reverse primers for TCR Jbeta segments was used. TCRdb retrieved this table from immuneACCESS and kept in-frame rearrangements only. Not all clones are present; in checked studies, unresolved V genes account for under half, and no reason is known for the remainder. The sample records fewer than 200,000 clones, approximately 73% of which are singletons. Roughly 5.4% of the sample belongs to the ten largest clones. Sequenced sample: PBMCs. These receptor sequences come from a woman aged 18-30 years in good health and CMV-seropositive.

The J gene is TRBJ1-6, the V gene TRBV11-2, with 10 nucleotides matching TRBD1. This CDR3 has 15 amino acids. CDR1 SGHAT and CDR2 FQNNGV come from the germline V gene. Germline trimming cut 4 bases from V and 10 bases from J; bases unmatched to any gene: 7. CDR3 sequence reads: CASSSRDRGRSPLHF. Here the CDR3 DNA reads TGTGCCAGCAGCTCCAGGGACAGGGGTAGGTCACCCCTCCACTTT. The variable domain in full, completed from reference TRBV11-2 and TRBJ1-6, reads EAGVAQSPRYKIIEKRQSVAFWCNPISGHATLYWYQQILGQGPKLLIQFQNNGVVDDSQLPKDRFSAERLKGVDSTLKIQPAKLEDSAVYLCASSSRDRGRSPLHFGNGTRLTVT.

The chain is built from TRBV6-1 and TRBJ1-2, with 7 positions matching TRBD1. The trim removed 5 bases at V and 4 bases at J, leaving 10 bases unmatched. In germline, CDR1 is MNHNS, CDR2 SASEGT. The CDR3 runs to 15 residues. CDR3 region: CASSRQTTGSYGYTF. The CDR3 coding sequence is TGTGCCAGCAGTCGACAGACGACAGGGTCCTATGGCTACACCTTC.

The chain employs TRBV30 and TRBJ1-6; 8 positions match TRBD1. The CDR3 is 13 residues long. The germline CDR1 and CDR2 sequences are GTSNPN and SVGIG (reference sequence). V was clipped by 3 bases and J by 13 bases; unmatched bases: 8. CDR3 sequence (DNA): TGTGCCTGGAGCACCGGACAGGGCGCGCCCCTCCACTTT. It is translated as CAWSTGQGAPLHF.

The chain combines TRBV13 with TRBJ2-2; 12 bases agree with TRBD2. The CDR3 covers 15 residues. CDR1 is PRHDT and CDR2 is FYEKMQ in the germline V gene (reference sequence). The trim removed 5 bases at V and 5 bases at J, leaving 3 bases unmatched. This CDR3 is CASSKTSGGTGELFF. Here the CDR3 DNA reads TGTGCCAGCAGCAAAACTAGCGGGGGGACCGGGGAGCTGTTTTTT.

The rearrangement links TRBV5-8 to TRBJ1-5; possible D gene TRBD1, 6 bases. The CDR3 spans 13 residues. Germline loops: CDR1 SGHTS, CDR2 YDEGEE. V was clipped by 4 bases and J by 7 bases, with 12 bases between them. This chain's CDR3 is CASSANRAQPQHF. The CDR3 DNA reads as TGTGCCAGCAGCGCAAACAGGGCCCAGCCCCAGCATTTT.

V and J are TRBV5-1 and TRBJ2-5; 8 bases align to TRBD2. The J call may be wrong; the DNA end is better matched by TRBJ2-7. CDR3 size: 15 residues. In germline, CDR1 is SGHRS, CDR2 YFSETQ. The CDR3 sequence: CASSLGAGGVYEQYF. CDR3 sequence (DNA): TGCGCCAGCAGCTTGGGGGCGGGGGGAGTCTACGAGCAGTACTTC.

In this sample, this clone turned up a few times. This CDR3 reads CASSRIGTYGYTF. Here the CDR3 DNA reads TGTGCCAGCAGTCGAATAGGGACTTATGGCTACACCTTC. The rearrangement uses TRBV11-2 and TRBJ1-2; maybe TRBD1 (5 bases). CDR1 and CDR2 from the germline V gene are SGHAT and FQNNGV. CDR3 length: 13 amino acids. The V end was cut by 6 bases, the J end by 5 bases, with 13 bases between.

This clone turned up a few times. The rearrangement joins TRBV14 to TRBJ2-3; a weak D match, TRBD2 (7 bases). The CDR3 covers 15 residues. The germline V gene has CDR1 SGHDN and CDR2 FVKESK. V was pared by 7 bases and J by 5 bases, with 19 bases between. CDR3 amino acids: CASNLIGGAKDTQYF. The CDR3 DNA reads TGTGCCAGCAACCTTATTGGGGGGGCAAAAGATACGCAGTATTTT.